This T cell receptor beta chain emerged from a study of CD8 T cells in ankylosing spondylitis (dated by TCRdb to the late 2010s). Concerning the study at large: T cell receptor beta repertoires were profiled in healthy donors and ankylosing spondylitis patients so that disease-linked TCR variants could be found. The full study cohort comprised 20 to 25 ankylosing spondylitis patients and over 95 healthy donors. Peripheral blood was sampled, and synovial fluid was also collected from ankylosing spondylitis patients. The paper's findings and limits, for the study overall: Blood from ankylosing spondylitis patients appeared to be characterized by a TCR beta motif composed of 7 to 9 highly homologous amino acid variants. The disease-linked clones had a CD8+ phenotype and were found at relatively low frequencies in peripheral blood. Some motif variants had previously been reported in the synovial fluid and blood of reactive arthritis patients, which suggests shared mechanisms of disease initiation. The disease-linked clones were reported to be significantly enriched in matched synovial fluid samples from ankylosing spondylitis patients.

The germline V gene (reference sequence) specifies SEHNR as CDR1 and FQNEAQ as CDR2. Taken from cysteine to phenylalanine, the CDR3 has 15 residues. The kept DNA is CDR3 alone, 45 bases in frame from the first base. Germline trimming: 5 bases from V, 0 bases from J; junction bases outside gene matches: 6. With respect to this clonotype: Its antigen target is currently unknown. Base qualities are not at hand, and no much larger clone is one base apart.

Sequenced on an Illumina HiSeq 2500. TCR beta libraries were prepared by quantitative 5'-RACE with molecular barcodes. As for how the authors treated the data: Disease-linked TCR variants were identified with a new computational method built on a probabilistic model of VDJ rearrangement. The public reads were reprocessed in TCRdb via fastp at Q25 and MiXCR, keeping in-frame beta chains. Every CDR3 protein is listed once, alongside the most common genes and DNA of its rows. These V and J calls originate from TCRdb's pipeline instead of the authors' own analysis. Here the sample has a few hundred thousand distinct CDR3 sequences; 15% to 20% occur a single time. Together, the top ten hold about two fifths of the sample.

Sequenced input: blood, either unsorted or a sorted T cell fraction (not recorded which). This chain is built from TRBV7-9 and TRBJ1-1, with 7 bases in between that match TRBD1. This sequence was found in a male donor with ankylosing spondylitis. The sequenced DNA is TGTGCCAGCAGCGGAAGGGACAGTATGAACACTGAAGCTTTCTTT. This yields the protein CASSGRDSMNTEAFF.